Shown below are 21 T cell receptor beta chains from a single sample sequenced in a study of blood T cell repertoires in COVID-19. The table came from immunoSEQ multiplex PCR; TCRdb's copy has only in-frame clones and leaves some out. The sample carries 150,000 to 200,000 clones, approximately 87% recorded once. Source material: PBMCs or T cells enriched from blood (not recorded which). These receptors came from a woman aged 45-60 years who had recovered from COVID-19.

The chain couples TRBV24-1 to TRBJ1-2; D may be TRBD1 (6 bases). V lost 4 bases and J lost 4, with 15 bases in between. The germline V gene has CDR1 KGHDR and CDR2 SFDVKD. The CDR3 runs 15 residues. CDR3 nucleotides: TGTGCCACCAGTGACTCAGGGGTGGAGCGCTATGGCTACACCTTC. Amino acid sequence: CATSDSGVERYGYTF.

The chain uses TRBV6-2 or TRBV6-3 and TRBJ2-7, with D possibly being TRBD1 (6 bases). V was clipped by 6 bases and J by 7 bases, with 13 bases between them. The germline gives CDR1 MNHEY, CDR2 SVGEGT. The length of the CDR3 is 12 residues. This CDR3 is CASSRTGIEQYV. CDR3 DNA sequence: TGTGCCAGCAGCCGAACAGGGATTGAGCAGTACGTC.

V is TRBV14 and J is TRBJ1-6; possible D gene TRBD1, 5 bases. Deletions cut 2 bases from V and 10 bases from J, with 15 bases between. The CDR3 is 15 amino acids. Germline V CDR1 and CDR2: SGHDN, FVKESK. The CDR3 nucleotides are TGTGCCAGCAGCCAAATCGCGGCAGGGAACTCACCCCTCCACTTT. This sequence encodes CASSQIAAGNSPLHF. The variable domain in full, completed from reference TRBV14 and TRBJ1-6, reads EAGVTQFPSHSVIEKGQTVTLRCDPISGHDNLYWYRRVMGKEIKFLLHFVKESKQDESGMPNNRFLAERTGGTYSTLKVQPAELEDSGVYFCASSQIAAGNSPLHFGNGTRLTVT.

The V and J genes are TRBV6-5 and TRBJ1-1; D remains ambiguous. Between the trimmed V and J ends, which lost 3 bases and 7 bases, there was a span of 12 bases. CDR3 size: 13 residues. Germline V gene sequence: CDR1 MNHEY, CDR2 SVGAGI. The CDR3 DNA is TGTGCCAGCAGTTATGCCAGCGAGCTTGAAGCTTTCTTT. It encodes CASSYASELEAFF.

This clone came up a few times. The chain employs TRBV14 and TRBJ2-7; 12 bases are shared with TRBD1. The CDR3 totals 14 residues. V lost 3 bases to trimming and J lost 9 bases; unmatched junction nucleotides: 6. CDR1 is SGHDN and CDR2 is FVKESK in the germline V gene. The CDR3 spells CASSHTGTGGGQYV. The CDR3 nucleotides read TGTGCCAGCAGCCATACCGGGACAGGGGGCGGGCAGTACGTC.

The chain joins TRBV4-3 to TRBJ2-1; TRBD2 matches at 7 bases. The CDR3 runs 14 residues. V was pared by 3 bases and J by 4 bases, with 3 bases of the junction left unmatched. Germline CDR1 LGHNA, CDR2 YSLEER. CDR3 sequence reads: CASSQGGAYNEQFF. CDR3 DNA sequence: TGCGCCAGCAGCCAGGGAGGGGCATACAATGAGCAGTTCTTC.

This chain uses TRBV19 with TRBJ1-5; perhaps TRBD1 as D (5 bases). CDR3 length equals 14 residues. V lost 7 bases, J lost 4 bases, and 14 bases lay in between. Per the germline V gene, CDR1 is LNHDA and CDR2 is SQIVND (reference sequence). CDR3 coding DNA: TGTGCCAGTACCCTGGGAGGGGTTAATCAGCCCCAGCATTTT. Translated: CASTLGGVNQPQHF.

The V and J genes are TRBV7-9 and TRBJ1-1, with 10 bases aligning to TRBD1. This CDR3 has 14 amino acids. V lost 3 bases to trimming and J lost 9 bases; unmatched junction nucleotides: 7. Germline V gene data show CDR1 as SEHNR and CDR2 as FQNEAQ (reference sequence). CDR3 residues: CASSFSSGQGQAFF. CDR3 nucleotide sequence: TGTGCCAGCAGCTTTAGTTCGGGACAGGGGCAAGCTTTCTTT.

The gene calls are TRBV12-3 or TRBV12-4 and TRBJ2-1; D possibly corresponds to TRBD2 (5 bases). CDR3 length: 13 amino acids. V was trimmed by 3 bases and J by 9 bases, leaving 12 bases between them. The CDR3 bases are TGTGCCAGCAGTTTGACGGGAACTCGTGAGCAGTTCTTC. It encodes CASSLTGTREQFF.

This chain joins TRBV29-1 and TRBJ1-2; D is possibly TRBD1 (5 bases). CDR1 is SQVTM, CDR2 ANQGSEA, per germline. The CDR3 runs 15 residues. The V and J ends lost 6 bases and 8 bases respectively, with 25 bases between them. This chain's CDR3 is CSVVGGSGLGFGYTF. CDR3 DNA: TGCAGCGTCGTCGGGGGGTCGGGGTTGGGATTCGGCTACACCTTC.

The chain links TRBV28 to TRBJ2-4; D perhaps matches TRBD1 (6 bases). With 6 bases removed from V and 1 base from J, the gap between germline ends came to 10 bases. The CDR3 runs to 14 residues. The V gene's germline CDR1 is MDHEN and CDR2 SYDVKM. The CDR3 is CASSYQGAKNIQYF. DNA for the CDR3: TGTGCCAGCAGCTATCAGGGGGCCAAAAACATTCAGTACTTC.

The rearrangement uses TRBV5-1 and TRBJ1-5, with D perhaps TRBD1 (5 bases). The length of the CDR3 is 15 residues. The germline V and J ends were trimmed by 7 bases and 4 bases, with 18 bases remaining between them. The germline CDR1 and CDR2 sequences are SGHRS and YFSETQ. The DNA for the CDR3 is TGCGCCAGCTGTGTCGGGGCGGGGGGAAATCAGCCCCAGCATTTT. Amino acids: CASCVGAGGNQPQHF.

As DNA, the CDR3 is TGTGCCAGCAGCGCCGGGACAAACGATTCACCCCTCCACTTT. Its translation: CASSAGTNDSPLHF. This chain joins TRBV6-5 and TRBJ1-6; weak D call: TRBD1 (6 bases). This CDR3 has 14 amino acids. Looked up from germline, CDR1 is MNHEY and CDR2 is SVGAGI. V lost 6 bases to trimming and J lost 8 bases, with 14 bases between them.

The chain employs TRBV19 and TRBJ2-2; D possibly corresponds to TRBD1 (6 bases). V was shortened by 3 bases and J by 8 bases, with 19 bases between the two germline ends. The CDR3 is 16 amino acids. The germline gives CDR1 LNHDA, CDR2 SQIVND (reference sequence). CDR3 in DNA: TGTGCCAGTAGTATTATAGGGGCAGGGGCAGATGGGGAGCTGTTTTTT. This sequence encodes CASSIIGAGADGELFF.

The V call is TRBV7-3, the J call TRBJ2-1, with 8 bases that match TRBD1. The CDR3 spans 15 residues. The trim removed 4 bases at V and 9 bases at J, leaving 11 bases unmatched. Germline V gene data show CDR1 as SGHTA and CDR2 as FQGTGA. CDR3 bases: TGTGCCAGCAGCTCGAGACAGGGGAGAAGAGGTGAGCAGTTCTTC. Protein: CASSSRQGRRGEQFF.

This clone was observed a few times. For the CDR3, the DNA is TGCGCCAGCAGCCAAGATTTACAGGGGATCACTGAAGCTTTCTTT. Its translation: CASSQDLQGITEAFF. This sequence joins TRBV4-3 and TRBJ1-1; 7 bases fit TRBD1. The CDR3 has 15 amino acids. CDR1 LGHNA and CDR2 YSLEER come from the germline V gene. V was clipped by 0 bases and J by 4 bases; unmatched bases: 5.

The rearrangement joins TRBV5-1 to TRBJ2-5; TRBD2 agrees at 8 bases. Trimming removed 4 bases from V and 5 bases from J; junction bases left unmatched: 10. This CDR3 is built from 15 residues. Looked up from germline, CDR1 is SGHRS and CDR2 is YFSETQ. The CDR3 coding sequence is TGCGCCAGCAGCCTTGCTCCAGCGGGAGTGGAGACCCAGTACTTC. This encodes CASSLAPAGVETQYF.

This clone was observed a handful of times. In the same sample, other DNA sequences code for this CDR3. This chain joins TRBV18 and TRBJ1-3; 7 bases are a match to TRBD1. Germline-derived CDR1 and CDR2 are KGHSH and LQKENI. The trim removed 0 bases at V and 7 bases at J, leaving 3 bases unmatched. This CDR3 is 14 amino acids long. The CDR3 is CASSPPGQRNTIYF. As DNA, the CDR3 is TGTGCCAGCTCACCACCGGGACAGCGGAACACCATATATTTT.

This chain links TRBV5-1 with TRBJ1-1; D uncertain. Germline-derived CDR1 and CDR2 are SGHRS and YFSETQ. V dropped 4 bases and J dropped 5 bases, with 12 bases sitting between them. This CDR3 comprises 13 residues. This CDR3 is CASSLSGFTEAFF. Here the CDR3 DNA reads TGCGCCAGCAGCCTGAGCGGGTTTACTGAAGCTTTCTTT.

The V gene is TRBV11-2, the J gene TRBJ1-2, with 7 bases matching TRBD1. The CDR3 covers 18 residues. The V and J ends lost 5 bases and 4 bases, in that order; junction bases with no gene match: 19. Germline CDR1 and CDR2: SGHAT and FQNNGV. CDR3 loop: CASSRRPQGTEGSYGYTF. The CDR3 DNA follows: TGTGCCAGCAGCCGTCGCCCCCAGGGGACAGAGGGATCCTATGGCTACACCTTC.

The chain has TRBV5-1 and TRBJ2-6; a possible D gene is TRBD1 (5 bases). CDR1 and CDR2 (germline): SGHRS, YFSETQ. The CDR3 covers 15 residues. V lost 2 bases, J lost 4 bases, and 10 bases lay in between. The CDR3: CASSLDSHGANVLTF. Written as DNA, the CDR3 is TGCGCCAGCAGCTTAGACAGTCACGGGGCCAACGTCCTGACTTTC.